Below, 20 T cell receptor beta chains from the same sample are listed, as sequenced in a study of control samples from healthy donors and cancer patients. Data came from immunoSEQ multiplex PCR; TCRdb stores just in-frame clones and leaves some out. Among under 200,000 clones listed, 95% to 96% were seen once. The specimen sequenced was blood. The receptors were sampled from a woman aged 25 to 45 in good health.

The chain joins TRBV20-1 to TRBJ2-5, with D hard to call. Germline V CDR1 and CDR2: DFQATT, SNEGSKA (reference sequence). The CDR3 consists of 13 residues. V gave up 3 bases and J gave up 0 bases, with 8 bases separating them. CDR3 in DNA: TGCAGTGCTAGTGGCCAGTACCAAGAGACCCAGTACTTC. It translates to CSASGQYQETQYF.

J is TRBJ2-7 and V is TRBV6-5; 10 bases are shared with TRBD2. V lost 6 bases, J lost 4 bases, and 6 bases stayed unmatched. Germline values: CDR1 MNHEY, CDR2 SVGAGI. The length of the CDR3 is 14 residues. The CDR3 DNA sequence: TGTGCCAGCAGCCTCGGGACTAGCGCATACGAGCAGTACTTC. Translated: CASSLGTSAYEQYF.

This chain joins TRBV6-6 and TRBJ1-1; D call uncertain. Between the trimmed V and J ends, which lost 5 bases and 5 bases, there was a span of 6 bases. Germline CDR1 reads MNHNY; CDR2 reads SVGAGI (reference sequence). The CDR3 is 11 amino acids. This CDR3 reads CASSPGTEAFF. DNA for the CDR3: TGTGCCAGCAGTCCGGGGACTGAAGCTTTCTTT.

The gene calls are TRBV6-5 and TRBJ1-4, with TRBD1 matching over 9 bases. The CDR3 spans 14 residues. From germline, CDR1 is MNHEY and CDR2 SVGAGI. V shed 9 bases, J shed 7 bases, and the junction held 9 bases outside the gene matches. CDR3 nucleotide sequence: TGTGCCAGTACATACAGGGGGCTAGGTGAAAAACTGTTTTTT. It yields the protein CASTYRGLGEKLFF.

This chain joins TRBV4-2 and TRBJ1-2, with 7 bases matching TRBD1. V gave up 4 bases and J gave up 2 bases; unmatched junction bases: 7. Germline values: CDR1 LGHNA, CDR2 YNFKEQ. The CDR3 covers 15 residues. CDR3 region: CASSRRDRENYGYTF. CDR3 nucleotides: TGTGCCAGCAGCCGCCGGGACAGAGAGAACTATGGCTACACCTTC.

The genes are TRBV13 and TRBJ1-1, with unresolved D. Germline values: CDR1 PRHDT, CDR2 FYEKMQ (reference sequence). V was cut by 3 bases and J by 3 bases, with 8 bases left in between. CDR3 length: 13 amino acids. The CDR3 bases are TGTGCCAGCAGCTTCTCCGGCCACACTGAAGCTTTCTTT. Translating gives CASSFSGHTEAFF.

This chain connects TRBV6-5 to TRBJ2-7; tentative D call: TRBD1 (5 bases). The germline CDR1 and CDR2 sequences are MNHEY and SVGAGI. Trimming shortened V by 2 bases and J by 0 bases, and 11 bases separated the two germline ends. This CDR3 has 15 residues. The CDR3: CASSYAAGFSYEQYF. CDR3 nucleotide sequence: TGTGCCAGCAGTTACGCGGCAGGGTTCTCCTACGAGCAGTACTTC.

This rearrangement joins TRBV20-1 to TRBJ1-5; unclear D gene. The CDR3 consists of 13 residues. Deletions cut 3 bases from V and 6 bases from J, with 12 bases between. Per germline, CDR1 DFQATT and CDR2 SNEGSKA (reference sequence). Here the CDR3 DNA reads TGCAGTGCTAGTAGTGGCCCGGTTCAGCCCCAGCATTTT. Protein sequence: CSASSGPVQPQHF.

V and J are TRBV30 and TRBJ1-6; D unresolved. CDR1 is GTSNPN, CDR2 SVGIG, per germline (reference sequence). Trimming removed 3 bases from V and 0 bases from J, with 15 bases in between. The CDR3 contains 17 residues. DNA of the CDR3: TGTGCCTGGAGAGTCCTGGGATCCAGCTCCTATAATTCACCCCTCCACTTT. This translates into CAWRVLGSSSYNSPLHF.

The chain joins TRBV10-3 to TRBJ2-2; D possibly corresponds to TRBD1 (5 bases). Between the trimmed V and J ends, which lost 0 bases and 6 bases, there was a span of 8 bases. From germline, CDR1 is ENHRY and CDR2 SYGVKD. This CDR3 comprises 14 residues. CDR3: CAISESGRAGELFF. The CDR3 region has the DNA TGTGCCATCAGTGAGTCCGGCAGGGCCGGGGAGCTGTTTTTT.

The chain uses TRBV6-5 and TRBJ2-7, with 11 bases that match TRBD1. The V gene's germline CDR1 is MNHEY and CDR2 SVGAGI. V trimming: 0 bases; J trimming: 3 bases; junction bases outside the gene matches: 1. This CDR3 comprises 15 residues. As DNA, the CDR3 is TGTGCCAGCAGTTACTCCGGGACAGGGGGCTACGAGCAGTACTTC. Translating gives CASSYSGTGGYEQYF.

The rearrangement joins TRBV29-1 to TRBJ2-1; 10 nucleotides line up with TRBD2. The CDR3 consists of 14 residues. CDR1 and CDR2 from the germline V gene are SQVTM and ANQGSEA. The CDR3 sequence is CTIGSLAGASEQFF. For the CDR3, the DNA is TGCACCATAGGTAGTCTAGCGGGAGCCAGTGAGCAGTTCTTC.

The J gene is TRBJ2-7, the V gene TRBV19, with D perhaps matching TRBD1 or TRBD2 (5 bases each). The length of the CDR3 is 13 residues. V lost 7 bases and J 5 bases, leaving 15 bases between the germline ends. CDR1 LNHDA and CDR2 SQIVND come from the germline V gene (reference sequence). CDR3 protein: CASTQGGLDEQYF. The DNA of the CDR3 is TGTGCCAGTACGCAGGGCGGGCTGGACGAGCAGTACTTC.

The chain uses TRBV24-1 and TRBJ2-2, with 7 bases matching TRBD1. Germline loops: CDR1 KGHDR, CDR2 SFDVKD. The CDR3 extends over 15 amino acids. The trim removed 4 bases at V and 3 bases at J, leaving 4 bases unmatched. The CDR3 DNA reads as TGTGCCACCAGTGACCGACAGGGCTACACCGGGGAGCTGTTTTTT. Residues: CATSDRQGYTGELFF.

CDR3 in DNA: TGTGCCAGCAGACAGGGTTTTCATGGCTACACCTTC. This translates into CASRQGFHGYTF. The gene calls are TRBV2 and TRBJ1-2; D is possibly TRBD1 (6 bases). CDR1 and CDR2 from the germline V gene are SNHLY and FYNNEI. This CDR3 contains 12 residues. Deletions cut 6 bases from V and 6 bases from J, with 11 bases between.

The chain joins TRBV1 to TRBJ1-2; the table's D call, TRBD1, has no DNA check behind it. TRBV1 is listed as a pseudogene. This CDR3 has 18 amino acids. DNA for the CDR3: TGCACCAGCAGCCAAATTGGGGGTTCGGGACAGGTATACTATGGCTACACCTTC. This translates into CTSSQIGGSGQVYYGYTF.

The rearrangement links TRBV7-9 to TRBJ1-1, with D hard to call. Trimming took off 3 bases at V and 4 bases at J, with 3 bases between the two ends. This CDR3 has 11 amino acids. In germline, CDR1 is SEHNR, CDR2 FQNEAQ (reference sequence). CDR3: CASSFSTEAFF. The CDR3 region has the DNA TGTGCCAGCAGCTTTAGCACTGAAGCTTTCTTT.

The genes are TRBV28 and TRBJ1-2; D is possibly TRBD1 (5 bases). Germline V lookup: CDR1 MDHEN, CDR2 SYDVKM. The CDR3 is 14 residues long. The V and J ends lost 6 bases and 0 bases respectively, with 11 bases between them. The CDR3 DNA follows: TGTGCCAGCAGGAGCATGACAGCTAACTATGGCTACACCTTC. Translating gives CASRSMTANYGYTF.

The chain employs TRBV2 and TRBJ1-1; D is perhaps TRBD1 (6 bases). V was clipped by 3 bases and J by 3 bases, with 14 bases between them. The CDR3 is 15 amino acids. Germline CDR1 is SNHLY and CDR2 is FYNNEI. CDR3 nucleotide sequence: TGTGCCAGCAGTGATCCGCAGGGGTGGGACACTGAAGCTTTCTTT. This translates into CASSDPQGWDTEAFF.

The chain couples TRBV10-3 to TRBJ2-3, with TRBD2 matching over 10 bases. The CDR3 is made up of 14 amino acids. Germline trimming cut 9 bases from V and 6 bases from J; bases unmatched to any gene: 9. Germline V lookup: CDR1 ENHRY, CDR2 SYGVKD. DNA of the CDR3: TGTGCCATATTGAGCGGGAGGGCCGGGGATACGCAGTATTTT. Its protein product is CAILSGRAGDTQYF.